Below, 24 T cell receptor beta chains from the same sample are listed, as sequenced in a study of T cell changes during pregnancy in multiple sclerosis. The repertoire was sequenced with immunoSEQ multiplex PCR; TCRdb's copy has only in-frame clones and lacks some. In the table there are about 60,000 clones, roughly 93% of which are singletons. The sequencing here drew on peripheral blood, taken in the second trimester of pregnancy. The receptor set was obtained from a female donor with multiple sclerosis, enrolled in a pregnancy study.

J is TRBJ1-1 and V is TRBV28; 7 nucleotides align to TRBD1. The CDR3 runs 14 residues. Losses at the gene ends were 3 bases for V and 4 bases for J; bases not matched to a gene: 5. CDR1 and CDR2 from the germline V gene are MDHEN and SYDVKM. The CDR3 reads CASSLAQGFTEAFF. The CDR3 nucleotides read TGTGCCAGCAGTTTGGCACAGGGGTTCACTGAAGCTTTCTTT.

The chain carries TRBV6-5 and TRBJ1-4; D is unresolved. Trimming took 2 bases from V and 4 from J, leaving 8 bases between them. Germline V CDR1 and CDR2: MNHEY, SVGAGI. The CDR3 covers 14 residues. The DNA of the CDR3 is TGTGCCAGCAGTTACGGGCCGATTAATGAAAAACTGTTTTTT. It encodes CASSYGPINEKLFF.

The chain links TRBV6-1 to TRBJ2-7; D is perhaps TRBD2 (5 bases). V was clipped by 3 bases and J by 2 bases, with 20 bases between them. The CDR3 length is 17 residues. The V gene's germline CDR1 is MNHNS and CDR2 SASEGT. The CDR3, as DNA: TGTGCCAGCAGTGATCCCAGGCTAGCCCGACCCGCCTACGAGCAGTACTTC. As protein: CASSDPRLARPAYEQYF.

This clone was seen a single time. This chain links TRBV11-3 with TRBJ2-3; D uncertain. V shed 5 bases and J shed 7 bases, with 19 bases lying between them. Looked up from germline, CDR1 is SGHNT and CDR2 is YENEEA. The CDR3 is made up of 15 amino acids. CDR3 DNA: TGTGCCAGCAGCCCTCGGCTTACAGTATCATATACGCAGTATTTT. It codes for CASSPRLTVSYTQYF.

CDR3 bases: TGTGCCAGCAGCGTACGGGGGGGCCTCGGAGATACGCAGTATTTT. Translation gives CASSVRGGLGDTQYF. The chain employs TRBV7-3 and TRBJ2-3; 8 bases line up with TRBD2. The V segment lost 5 bases and the J segment 5 bases; nucleotides outside the gene matches: 9. The germline V gene has CDR1 SGHTA and CDR2 FQGTGA. The CDR3 is made up of 15 amino acids.

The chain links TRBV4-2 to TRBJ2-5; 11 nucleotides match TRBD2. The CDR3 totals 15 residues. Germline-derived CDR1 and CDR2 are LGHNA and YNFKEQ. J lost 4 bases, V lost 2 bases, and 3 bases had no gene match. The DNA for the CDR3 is TGTGCCAGCAGCCAACCTAGCGGGGGGAGAGAGACCCAGTACTTC. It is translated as CASSQPSGGRETQYF.

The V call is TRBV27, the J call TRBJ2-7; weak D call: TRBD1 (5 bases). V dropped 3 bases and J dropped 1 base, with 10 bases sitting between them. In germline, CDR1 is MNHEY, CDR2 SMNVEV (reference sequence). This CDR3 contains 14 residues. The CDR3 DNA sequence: TGTGCCAGCAGTTTGGCAGGGCCTTCCTACGAGCAGTACTTC. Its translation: CASSLAGPSYEQYF.

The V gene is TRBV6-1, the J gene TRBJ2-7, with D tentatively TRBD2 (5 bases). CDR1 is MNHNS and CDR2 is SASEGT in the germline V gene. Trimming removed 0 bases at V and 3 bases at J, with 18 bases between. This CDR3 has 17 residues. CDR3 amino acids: CASSEAGFRGLGYEQYF. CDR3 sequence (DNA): TGTGCCAGCAGTGAAGCGGGGTTTCGGGGTCTAGGCTACGAGCAGTACTTC.

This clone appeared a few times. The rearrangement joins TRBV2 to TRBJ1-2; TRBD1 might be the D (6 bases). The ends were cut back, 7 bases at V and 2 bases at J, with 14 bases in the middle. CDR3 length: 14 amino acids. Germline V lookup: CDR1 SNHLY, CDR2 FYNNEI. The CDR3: CASTWGGSNYGYTF. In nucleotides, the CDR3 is TGTGCCAGCACTTGGGGGGGCAGCAACTATGGCTACACCTTC.

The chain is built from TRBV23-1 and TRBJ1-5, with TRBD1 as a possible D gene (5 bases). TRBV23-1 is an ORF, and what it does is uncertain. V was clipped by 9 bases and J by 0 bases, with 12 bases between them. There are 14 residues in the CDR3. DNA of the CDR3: TGCGCCAGTGCCTTCGACAGTAGCAATCAGCCCCAGCATTTT. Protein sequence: CASAFDSSNQPQHF.

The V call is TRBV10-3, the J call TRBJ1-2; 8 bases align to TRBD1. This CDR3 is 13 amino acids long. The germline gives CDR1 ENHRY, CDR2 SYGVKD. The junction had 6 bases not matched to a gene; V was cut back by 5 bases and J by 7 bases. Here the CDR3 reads CAISKPQGGGYTF. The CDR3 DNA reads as TGTGCCATCAGTAAACCACAGGGGGGTGGCTACACCTTC.

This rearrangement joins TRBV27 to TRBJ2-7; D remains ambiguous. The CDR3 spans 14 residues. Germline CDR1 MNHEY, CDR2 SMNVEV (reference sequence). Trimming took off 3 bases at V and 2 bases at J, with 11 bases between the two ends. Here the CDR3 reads CASSFTGGPYEQYF. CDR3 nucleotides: TGTGCCAGCAGTTTTACCGGCGGTCCCTACGAGCAGTACTTC.

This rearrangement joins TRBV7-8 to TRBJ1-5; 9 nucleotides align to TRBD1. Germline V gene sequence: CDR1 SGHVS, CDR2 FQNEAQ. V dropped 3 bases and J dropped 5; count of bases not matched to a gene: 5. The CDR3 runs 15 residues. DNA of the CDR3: TGTGCCAGCAGCTTGGGACAGGGTCTTCATCAGCCCCAGCATTTT. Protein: CASSLGQGLHQPQHF.

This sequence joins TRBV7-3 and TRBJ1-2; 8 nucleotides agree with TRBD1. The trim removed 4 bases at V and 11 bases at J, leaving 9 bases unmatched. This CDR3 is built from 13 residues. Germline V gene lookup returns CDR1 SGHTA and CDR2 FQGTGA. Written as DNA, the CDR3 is TGTGCCAGCAGCTCATCCGGGACAGGAGTTTACACCTTC. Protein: CASSSSGTGVYTF.

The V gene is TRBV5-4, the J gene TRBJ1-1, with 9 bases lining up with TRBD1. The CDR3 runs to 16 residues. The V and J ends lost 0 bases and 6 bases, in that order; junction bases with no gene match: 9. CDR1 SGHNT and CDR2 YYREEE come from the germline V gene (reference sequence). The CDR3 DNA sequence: TGTGCCAGCAGCTTGGCCAATCCGGGACAGGGCCCTGAAGCTTTCTTT. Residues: CASSLANPGQGPEAFF.

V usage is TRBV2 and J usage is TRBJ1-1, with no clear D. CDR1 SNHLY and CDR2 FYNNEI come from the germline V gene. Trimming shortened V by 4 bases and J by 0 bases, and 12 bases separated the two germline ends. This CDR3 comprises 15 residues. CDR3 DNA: TGTGCCAGCAGTGTCGAGTCAACTATGAACACTGAAGCTTTCTTT. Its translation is CASSVESTMNTEAFF. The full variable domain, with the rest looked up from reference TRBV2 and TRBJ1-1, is EPEVTQTPSHQVTQMGQEVILRCVPISNHLYFYWYRQILGQKVEFLVSFYNNEISEKSEIFDDQFSVERPDGSNFTLKIRSTKLEDSAMYFCASSVESTMNTEAFFGQGTRLTVV.

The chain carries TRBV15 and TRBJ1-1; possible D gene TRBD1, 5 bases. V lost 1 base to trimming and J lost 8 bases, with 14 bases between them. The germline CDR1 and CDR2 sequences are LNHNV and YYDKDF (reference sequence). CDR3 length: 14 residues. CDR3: CATSRVVREEEAFF. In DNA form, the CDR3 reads TGTGCCACCAGCAGAGTGGTCAGGGAGGAAGAAGCTTTCTTT.

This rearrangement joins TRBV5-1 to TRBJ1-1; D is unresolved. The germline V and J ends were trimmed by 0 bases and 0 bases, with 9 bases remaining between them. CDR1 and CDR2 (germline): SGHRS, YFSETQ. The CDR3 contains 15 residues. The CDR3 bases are TGCGCCAGCAGCTTGGGTCAGGCGATGAACACTGAAGCTTTCTTT. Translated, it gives CASSLGQAMNTEAFF.

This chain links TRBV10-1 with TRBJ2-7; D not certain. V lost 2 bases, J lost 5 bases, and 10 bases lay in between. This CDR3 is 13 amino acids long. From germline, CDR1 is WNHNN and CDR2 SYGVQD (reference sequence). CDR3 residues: CASSEGGSNEQYF. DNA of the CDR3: TGCGCCAGCAGTGAGGGCGGTTCCAACGAGCAGTACTTC.

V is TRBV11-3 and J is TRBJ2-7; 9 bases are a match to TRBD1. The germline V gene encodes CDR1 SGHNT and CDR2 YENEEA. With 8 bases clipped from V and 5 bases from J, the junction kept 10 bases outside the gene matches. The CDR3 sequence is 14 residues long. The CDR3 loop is CASGPGQGLNEQYF. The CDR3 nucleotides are TGTGCCAGCGGACCCGGACAGGGGCTGAACGAGCAGTACTTC.

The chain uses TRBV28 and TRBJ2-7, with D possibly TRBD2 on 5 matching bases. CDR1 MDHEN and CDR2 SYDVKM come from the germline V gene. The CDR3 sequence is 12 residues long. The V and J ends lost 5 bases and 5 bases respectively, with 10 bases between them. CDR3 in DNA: TGTGCCAGCAGTCCCGCCGGGAACGAGCAGTACTTC. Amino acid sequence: CASSPAGNEQYF. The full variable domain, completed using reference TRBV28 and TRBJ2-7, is DVKVTQSSRYLVKRTGEKVFLECVQDMDHENMFWYRQDPGLGLRLIYFSYDVKMKEKGDIPEGYSVSREKKERFSLILESASTNQTSMYLCASSPAGNEQYFGPGTRLTVT.

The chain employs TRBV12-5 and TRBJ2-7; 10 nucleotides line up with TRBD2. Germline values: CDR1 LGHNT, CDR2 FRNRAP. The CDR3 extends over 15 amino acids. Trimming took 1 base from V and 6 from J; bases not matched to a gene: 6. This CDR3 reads CASGLESGGAFEQYF. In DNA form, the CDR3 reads TGTGCTAGTGGTTTGGAAAGCGGGGGGGCCTTCGAGCAGTACTTC.

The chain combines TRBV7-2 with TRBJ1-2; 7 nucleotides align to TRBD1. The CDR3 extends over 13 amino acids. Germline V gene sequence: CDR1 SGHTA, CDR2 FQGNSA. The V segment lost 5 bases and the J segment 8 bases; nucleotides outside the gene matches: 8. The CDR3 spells CASSMGQQRGYTF. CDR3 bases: TGTGCCAGCAGCATGGGACAGCAGAGGGGCTACACCTTC.

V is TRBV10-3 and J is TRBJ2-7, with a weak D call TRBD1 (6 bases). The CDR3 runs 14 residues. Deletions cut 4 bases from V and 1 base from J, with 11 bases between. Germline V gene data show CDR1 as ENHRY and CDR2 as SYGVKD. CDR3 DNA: TGTGCCATCAGTGCCTTGGACAGATCCTACGAGCAGTACTTC. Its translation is CAISALDRSYEQYF.